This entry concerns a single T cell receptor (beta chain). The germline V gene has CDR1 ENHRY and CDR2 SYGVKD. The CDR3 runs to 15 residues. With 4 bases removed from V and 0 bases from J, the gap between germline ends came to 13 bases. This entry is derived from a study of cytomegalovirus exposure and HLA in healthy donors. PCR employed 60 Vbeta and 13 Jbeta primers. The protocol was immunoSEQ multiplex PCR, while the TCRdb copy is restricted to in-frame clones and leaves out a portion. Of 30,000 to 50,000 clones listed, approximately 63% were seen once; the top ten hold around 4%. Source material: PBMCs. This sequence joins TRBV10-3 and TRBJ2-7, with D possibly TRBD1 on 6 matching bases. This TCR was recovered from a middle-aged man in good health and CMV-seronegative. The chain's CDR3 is CAISAPQGSSYEQYF. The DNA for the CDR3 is TGTGCCATCAGTGCCCCCCAGGGGAGCTCCTACGAGCAGTACTTC.